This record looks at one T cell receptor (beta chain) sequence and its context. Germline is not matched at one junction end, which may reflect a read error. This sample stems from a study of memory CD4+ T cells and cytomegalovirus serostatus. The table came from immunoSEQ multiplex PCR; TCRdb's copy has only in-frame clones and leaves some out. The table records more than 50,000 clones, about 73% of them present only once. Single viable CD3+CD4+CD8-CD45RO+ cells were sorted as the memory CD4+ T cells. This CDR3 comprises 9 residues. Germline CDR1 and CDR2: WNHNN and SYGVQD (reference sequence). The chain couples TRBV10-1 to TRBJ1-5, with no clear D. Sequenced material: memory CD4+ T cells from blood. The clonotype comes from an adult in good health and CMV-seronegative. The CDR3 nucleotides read TGCGCCAGCAGTGAAGGCCGAATTTTT. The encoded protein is CASSEGRIF.